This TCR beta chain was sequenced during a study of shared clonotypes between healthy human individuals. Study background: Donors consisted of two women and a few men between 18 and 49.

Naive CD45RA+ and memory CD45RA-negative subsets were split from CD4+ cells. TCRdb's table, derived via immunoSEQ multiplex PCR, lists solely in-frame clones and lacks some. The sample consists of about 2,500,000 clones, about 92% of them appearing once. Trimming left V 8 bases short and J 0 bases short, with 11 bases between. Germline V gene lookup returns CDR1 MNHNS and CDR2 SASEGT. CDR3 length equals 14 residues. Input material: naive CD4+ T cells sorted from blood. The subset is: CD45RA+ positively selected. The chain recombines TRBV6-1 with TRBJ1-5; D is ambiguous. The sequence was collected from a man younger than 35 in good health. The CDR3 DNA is TGTGCCAGCGGAAGAAAAAATAGCAATCAGCCCCAGCATTTT. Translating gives CASGRKNSNQPQHF.